This TCR beta chain came from a study of OX40 agonist ivuxolimab in advanced cancers. Study-wide context: People in dose escalation had one of these cancers: hepatocellular carcinoma, melanoma, renal cell or head and neck cancer.

Here immunoSEQ multiplex PCR was the method, and the copy in TCRdb shows in-frame clones only, minus some. The sample includes about 66,000 clones, about 89% of them seen just once. Germline CDR1 reads LNHDA; CDR2 reads SQIVND (reference sequence). The CDR3 is 14 residues long. V gave up 7 bases and J gave up 1 base, with 13 bases separating them. The chain has TRBV19 and TRBJ1-1; D gene unclear. The clonotype was recovered from an adult with an advanced solid tumor such as melanoma, head and neck, liver or kidney cancer. Sequenced material: CD4+ or CD8+ T cells sorted from blood, taken in a trial of the OX40 agonist ivuxolimab. For the CDR3, the DNA is TGTGCCAGTACCACCCCGGAACCGAACACTGAAGCTTTCTTT. Its translation: CASTTPEPNTEAFF.